This TCR beta chain was found in a study of cytomegalovirus exposure and HLA in healthy donors. Broader study findings: TCR beta chain V- and J-gene trimming was linked, in a later analysis, to a missense variant in DCLRE1C. Over 15,000 TCR beta sequences were associated with HLA alleles at 0.05 false discovery rate in a later analysis. As a later analysis revealed, most CMV-associated TCR beta chains appeared HLA-restricted.

The CDR3 spans 11 residues. V shed 4 bases, J shed 10 bases, and the junction held 4 bases outside the gene matches. Germline-derived CDR1 and CDR2 are DFQATT and SNEGSKA (reference sequence). This clone is a singleton in its sample. As yet, its antigen is unknown. PCR involved 60 Vbeta and 13 Jbeta primers. Original analysis: Tens of millions of unique TCR beta chains, roughly 11 million of them shared, were counted by a later analysis. This table comes from immunoSEQ multiplex PCR, and its TCRdb copy is limited to in-frame clones, with some not included. V, J and clone size were drawn from that table, and D and trimming were deduced from the DNA. The table shows 150,000 to 200,000 clones, with roughly 74% occurring only once.

The rearrangement joins TRBV20-1 to TRBJ2-5; 9 nucleotides agree with TRBD2. The specimen sequenced was PBMCs. This clonotype was obtained from a male donor in good health and CMV-seronegative. This chain's CDR3 is CSAKASGIQYF. The CDR3 DNA is TGCAGTGCTAAAGCTAGCGGGATCCAGTACTTC.